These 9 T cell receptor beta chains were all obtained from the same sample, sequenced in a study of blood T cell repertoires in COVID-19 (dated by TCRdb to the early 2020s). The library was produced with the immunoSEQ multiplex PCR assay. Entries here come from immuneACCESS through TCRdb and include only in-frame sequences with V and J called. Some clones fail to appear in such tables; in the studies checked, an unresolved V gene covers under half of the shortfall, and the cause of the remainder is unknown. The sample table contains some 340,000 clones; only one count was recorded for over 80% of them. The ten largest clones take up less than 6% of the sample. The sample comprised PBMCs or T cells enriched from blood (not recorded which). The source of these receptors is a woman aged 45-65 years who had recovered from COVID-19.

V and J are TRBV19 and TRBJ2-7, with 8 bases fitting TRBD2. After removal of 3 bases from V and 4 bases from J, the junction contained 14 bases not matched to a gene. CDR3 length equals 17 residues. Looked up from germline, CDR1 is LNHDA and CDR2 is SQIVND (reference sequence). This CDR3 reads CASSIGGGHTTPYEQYF. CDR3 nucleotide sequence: TGTGCCAGTAGTATCGGGGGGGGGCACACCACTCCGTACGAGCAGTACTTC.

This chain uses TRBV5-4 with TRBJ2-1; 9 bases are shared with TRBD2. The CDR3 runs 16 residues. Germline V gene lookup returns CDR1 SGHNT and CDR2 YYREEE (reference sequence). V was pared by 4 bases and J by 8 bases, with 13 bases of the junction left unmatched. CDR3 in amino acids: CASSPGRGGRADEQFF. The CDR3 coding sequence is TGTGCCAGCAGCCCCGGTCGGGGCGGGAGGGCCGATGAGCAGTTCTTC.

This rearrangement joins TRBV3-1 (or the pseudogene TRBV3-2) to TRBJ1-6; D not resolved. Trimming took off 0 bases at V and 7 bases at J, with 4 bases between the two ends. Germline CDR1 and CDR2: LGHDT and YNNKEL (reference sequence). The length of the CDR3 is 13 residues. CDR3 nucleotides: TGTGCCAGCAGCCAAGATTCGAATTCACCCCTCCACTTT. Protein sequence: CASSQDSNSPLHF.

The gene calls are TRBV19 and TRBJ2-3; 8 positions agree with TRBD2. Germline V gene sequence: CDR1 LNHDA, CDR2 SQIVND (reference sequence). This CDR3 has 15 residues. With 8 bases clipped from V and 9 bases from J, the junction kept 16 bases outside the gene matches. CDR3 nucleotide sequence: TGTGCCAGTTCTGACGGGGGGGTGGACCGCCAAACGCAGTATTTT. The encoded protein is CASSDGGVDRQTQYF. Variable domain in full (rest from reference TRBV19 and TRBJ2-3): DGGITQSPKYLFRKEGQNVTLSCEQNLNHDAMYWYRQDPGQGLRLIYYSQIVNDFQKGDIAEGYSVSREKKESFPLTVTSAQKNPTAFYLCASSDGGVDRQTQYFGPGTRLTVL.

The CDR3 region has the DNA TGTGCCAGTACGTATGGGAGGCCCGCGTCCGCTGGAAACACCATATATTTT. Residues: CASTYGRPASAGNTIYF. This chain links TRBV19 with TRBJ1-3; no definite D call. Germline lookup yields CDR1 LNHDA and CDR2 SQIVND (reference sequence). V was pared by 7 bases and J by 2 bases, with 21 bases between. CDR3 size: 17 residues.

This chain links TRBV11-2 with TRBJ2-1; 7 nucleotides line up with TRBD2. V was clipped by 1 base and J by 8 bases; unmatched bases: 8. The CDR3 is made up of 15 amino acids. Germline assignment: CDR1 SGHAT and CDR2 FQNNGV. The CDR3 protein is CASSLGGTSVYEQFF. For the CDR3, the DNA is TGTGCCAGCAGCTTAGGGGGAACTAGCGTATATGAGCAGTTCTTC.

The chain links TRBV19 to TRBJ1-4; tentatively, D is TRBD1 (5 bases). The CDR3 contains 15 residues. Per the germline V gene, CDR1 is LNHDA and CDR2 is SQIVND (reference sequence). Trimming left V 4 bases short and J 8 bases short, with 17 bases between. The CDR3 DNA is TGTGCCAGTAGTAGGGGCGGGAGCTTCGGGGAAAAACTGTTTTTT. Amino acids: CASSRGGSFGEKLFF.

CDR3 sequence (DNA): TGTGCCAGCAGCCTAGCGGGAGGCGGTGCAAGCAATGAGCAGTTCTTC. The encoded protein is CASSLAGGGASNEQFF. The J gene is TRBJ2-1, the V gene TRBV6-2 or TRBV6-3; 11 nucleotides agree with TRBD2. In germline, CDR1 is MNHEY, CDR2 SVGEGT. Trimming at V came to 6 bases and at J to 6 bases, leaving 10 bases not matched to a gene. CDR3 length equals 16 residues.

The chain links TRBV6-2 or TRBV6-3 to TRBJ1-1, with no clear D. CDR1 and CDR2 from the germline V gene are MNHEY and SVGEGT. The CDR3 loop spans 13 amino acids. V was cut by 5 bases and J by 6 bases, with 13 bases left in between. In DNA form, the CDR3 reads TGTGCCAGCAGTCGCTATCAGGCCGCTGAAGCTTTCTTT. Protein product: CASSRYQAAEAFF.